This TCR beta chain comes out of a study of graft-versus-host responses after intestinal transplantation (dated by TCRdb to about 2021). General notes on the study: The transplants that recipients got were multivisceral, liver-intestinal, or isolated intestinal. Of the 20 to 30 intestinal transplant recipients enrolled in the cohort, one of whom was a retransplant, 3 patients without pretransplant specimens were excluded. A peak of at least 4% donor T cells among recipient peripheral blood mononuclear cells was the definition used for donor T cell macrochimerism. Every recipient was given anti-thymocyte globulin induction, followed by about 3 years of maintenance tacrolimus and steroids. Instead of going to the commercial service, samples from a few later patients were sequenced in-house on an Illumina MiSeq and processed with MiXCR. Graft-versus-host and host-versus-graft alloreactive T cell clones were tracked in the graft, circulation and bone marrow after intestinal transplantation using bulk TCR-beta CDR3 sequencing. Alloreactive clones were identified by sequencing pre-transplant mixed lymphocyte reaction products and comparing these products with unstimulated pre-transplant donor and recipient T cells.

The CDR3, from cysteine to phenylalanine, totals 14 residues. CDR3 DNA is the only sequence kept; it has 42 bases, read in frame from the first base. Via the germline V gene (reference sequence), CDR1 is PRHDT and CDR2 FYEKMQ. The junction shows trimming of 2 bases on V and 4 bases on J, plus 11 bases between the germline ends. As regards this clone: Its antigen specificity is not known. Base-call qualities are not available, and no considerably larger clone is one nucleotide away.

Intraepithelial and lamina propria lymphocytes were isolated from graft specimens using dithiothreitol, EDTA incubations and collagenase D digestion. Bulk TCR-beta sequencing was performed on serial intestinal graft biopsy specimens collected as late as 600 days after transplant. Beyond this particular receptor, the publication reports: The relatively low number and heterogeneity of intestinal transplant patients limited the conclusions. GvH clones were found in recipient bone marrow, and some of the GvH clones appeared earlier in ileal mucosa or blood, which is consistent with an intestinal mucosal origin. Early after transplant, declines in HvG clones were associated with peak levels of circulating GvH clones. Patients with donor T cell macrochimerism had high GvH to HvG T cell clonal ratios in their allografts.

Library prep was done by the immunoSEQ multiplex PCR assay. Adaptive Biotechnologies carried out high-throughput TCR-beta CDR3 sequencing of genomic DNA for most patients. In the original analysis: TCR sequencing data for 15 to 20 patients were retrieved from Adaptive's ImmunoSEQ software; three other patients were processed with MiXCR and VDJtools. CDR3 nucleotide sequences shared by donor and recipient were removed because the origin of these sequences could not be assigned. Alloreactive clones required at least 2-fold expansion over unstimulated cells and minimum CFSE-low frequency of 0.002% (template counts) or 0.001% (read counts). Mappable clones were those detected in sequenced pre-transplant spleen, lymph node, or MLR CFSE-low populations of the donor or recipient. Cumulative frequency of alloreactive clones was calculated as a percentage of all sequences weighted by copy number. TCRdb carries this immuneACCESS record with in-frame sequences only. Its versions omit some clonotypes, under half of them owing to an unresolved V gene in the studies checked, with the rest unexplained. D and trimming come from the DNA, and the V and J calls and clone size come from that table. The sample records some 8,200 clones, around 79% of which are singletons. About 12% of the sample is in the top ten clones.

This sequence uses TRBV13 and TRBJ2-5; perhaps TRBD2 is the D gene, with 5 bases matching. The sequence was obtained from a human patient who received an intestinal transplant, so some T cells may come from the graft donor. The source was ileum tissue, collected roughly 230 days after intestinal transplant. The DNA sequence reads TGTGCCAGCAGCTTACGCGGAGGTACAGAGACCCAGTACTTC. It is translated as CASSLRGGTETQYF.